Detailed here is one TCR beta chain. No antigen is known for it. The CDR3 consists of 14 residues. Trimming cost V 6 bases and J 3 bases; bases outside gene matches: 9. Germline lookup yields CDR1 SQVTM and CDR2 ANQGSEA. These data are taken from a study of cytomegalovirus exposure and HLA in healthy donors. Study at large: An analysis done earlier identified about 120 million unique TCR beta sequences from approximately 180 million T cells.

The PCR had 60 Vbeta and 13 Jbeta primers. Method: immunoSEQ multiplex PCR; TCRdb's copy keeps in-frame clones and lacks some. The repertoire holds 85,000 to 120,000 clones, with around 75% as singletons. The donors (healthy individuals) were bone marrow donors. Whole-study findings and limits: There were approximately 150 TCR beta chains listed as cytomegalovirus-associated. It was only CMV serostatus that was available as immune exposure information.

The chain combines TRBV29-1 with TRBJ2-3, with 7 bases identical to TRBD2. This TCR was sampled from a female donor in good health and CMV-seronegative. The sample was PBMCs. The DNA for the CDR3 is TGCAGCGTCGGACCCGTGGGGGGGACAGATACGCAGTATTTT. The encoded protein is CSVGPVGGTDTQYF.